This entry lists 9 T cell receptor beta chains sequenced from one sample in a study of blood T cell repertoires in COVID-19. Here immunoSEQ multiplex PCR was the method, and the copy in TCRdb shows in-frame clones only, minus some. The sample includes hundreds of thousands of clones, approximately 86% of them seen just once. The sample comprised peripheral blood. The receptors stem from a woman under 40 with COVID-19, enrolled during active disease.

The V gene is TRBV5-1, the J gene TRBJ2-3; tentative D call: TRBD1 (6 bases). In germline, CDR1 is SGHRS, CDR2 YFSETQ. This CDR3 has 15 residues. Trimming stripped 3 bases from V and 1 base from J, with 12 bases between. CDR3 sequence reads: CASSSTGVGTDTQYF. The CDR3 DNA sequence: TGCGCCAGCAGCTCGACAGGCGTGGGCACAGATACGCAGTATTTT.

The rearrangement joins TRBV10-3 to TRBJ2-1; 11 positions match TRBD2. Germline values: CDR1 ENHRY, CDR2 SYGVKD. V gave up 3 bases and J gave up 7 bases; unmatched junction bases: 5. The CDR3 loop spans 15 amino acids. DNA for the CDR3: TGTGCCATCAGTGATGCTAGCGGGGGGATTAATGAGCAGTTCTTC. Translated: CAISDASGGINEQFF.

The chain couples TRBV30 to TRBJ1-1; D is perhaps TRBD1 (6 bases). Trimming stripped 2 bases from V and 2 bases from J, with 21 bases between. The germline V gene has CDR1 GTSNPN and CDR2 SVGIG (reference sequence). The length of the CDR3 is 17 residues. DNA for the CDR3: TGTGCCTGGAGTCACCCAAGGGGGAGGGATCCCAACACTGAAGCTTTCTTT. It yields the protein CAWSHPRGRDPNTEAFF.

This clone was detected once. V usage is TRBV4-1 and J usage is TRBJ1-4; maybe TRBD1 (5 bases). The CDR3 extends over 15 amino acids. V was cut by 4 bases and J by 10 bases, with 19 bases left in between. The V gene's germline CDR1 is MGHRA and CDR2 YSYEKL. In DNA form, the CDR3 reads TGCGCCAGCAGCCTCCAGGGTCTACAGGCGTCAAAACTGTTTTTT. Its translation: CASSLQGLQASKLFF.

The chain has TRBV12-3 or TRBV12-4 and TRBJ2-5; D remains ambiguous. The germline V and J ends were trimmed by 4 bases and 1 base, with 4 bases remaining between them. The CDR3 totals 12 residues. The CDR3 protein is CASSSSQETQYF. CDR3 in DNA: TGTGCCAGCAGTTCCTCCCAAGAGACCCAGTACTTC.

The chain is built from TRBV5-6 and TRBJ2-1; TRBD2 agrees at 9 bases. CDR1 SGHDT and CDR2 YYEEEE come from the germline V gene. The CDR3 is 17 amino acids. V was pared by 0 bases and J by 5 bases, with 9 bases of the junction left unmatched. CDR3 bases: TGTGCCAGCAGCTTGGCCGGGGCAGCGGGGGGTAACAATGAGCAGTTCTTC. It encodes CASSLAGAAGGNNEQFF. Combining the CDR3 with reference TRBV5-6 and TRBJ2-1 gives the whole variable domain DAGVTQSPTHLIKTRGQQVTLRCSPKSGHDTVSWYQQALGQGPQFIFQYYEEEERQRGNFPDRFSGHQFPNYSSELNVNALLLGDSALYLCASSLAGAAGGNNEQFFGPGTRLTVL.

This chain joins TRBV18 and TRBJ1-2; tentative D call: TRBD1 (5 bases). Trimming stripped 3 bases from V and 6 bases from J, with 17 bases between. Germline CDR1 is KGHSH and CDR2 is LQKENI. This CDR3 comprises 15 residues. In DNA, the CDR3 is TGTGCCAGCTCACCGGGACTCGCCAAGCACGATGGCTACACCTTC. It specifies CASSPGLAKHDGYTF.

About this clone: The junction differs from germline at one of its ends, possibly a read error. The chain carries TRBV5-5 and TRBJ2-3, with 9 bases matching TRBD2. Germline CDR1 is SGHKS and CDR2 is YYEKEE (reference sequence). The CDR3 runs 17 residues. The CDR3 loop is CASSLSWGGGATVTQYF. CDR3 nucleotide sequence: TGTGCCAGCAGCTTGTCTTGGGGCGGGGGGGCCACAGTTACGCAGTATTTT. Variable domain in full (rest from reference TRBV5-5 and TRBJ2-3): DAGVTQSPTHLIKTRGQQVTLRCSPISGHKSVSWYQQVLGQGPQFIFQYYEKEERGRGNFPDRFSARQFPNYSSELNVNALLLGDSALYLCASSLSWGGGATVTQYFGPGTRLTVL.

The chain joins TRBV3-1 (or the pseudogene TRBV3-2) to TRBJ1-5; D gene ambiguous. The V end lost 1 base, the J end lost 6 bases, and 13 bases lay between the germline ends. Germline lookup yields CDR1 LGHDT and CDR2 YNNKEL (reference sequence). This CDR3 spans 15 amino acids. CDR3 nucleotide sequence: TGTGCCAGCAGCCAAGGGGGAGCGGCGGGTCAGCCCCAGCATTTT. Its translation is CASSQGGAAGQPQHF.